These T cell receptor beta chains were read from a single sample in a study of T-cell memory formation after mild COVID-19. TCRdb recomputed calls from the 5' RACE reads with MiXCR, one row per CDR3 protein. The sample holds around 500,000 distinct CDR3 sequences, over 15% seen once. Sequenced material: PBMCs or a T cell subset sorted from them (not recorded which). These receptors came from an adult woman who had mild COVID-19 (a few samples of this study predate the infection). Cell type and time point are not known. Both conserved end residues are part of each CDR3. A D gene is named only where the DNA matches it firmly. Not every row has a clone size; where given, it reads once, few, many or a size class.

j_call d_call v_call clone_size cdr3_nt cdr3_aa
TRBJ2-7 - TRBV30 many TGTGCCTGGAGTGCACAACAGTACGGCGAGCAGTACTTC CAWSAQQYGEQYF
TRBJ1-1 - TRBV7-9 - TGTGCCAGCAGCTTATCTGGACAGAACACTGAAGCTTTCTTT CASSLSGQNTEAFF
TRBJ2-5 TRBD1 TRBV30 - TGTGCCTGGAGTCTAGACAGGGGAATAGGAGAGACCCAGTACTTC CAWSLDRGIGETQYF
TRBJ2-3 TRBD2 TRBV10-3 - TGTGCCATCAATCCGGGGGGGATTGTAACAGATACGCAGTATTTT CAINPGGIVTDTQYF
TRBJ1-3 TRBD1 TRBV5-1 - TGCGCCAGCAGCCCCCAACCGGGACAGGCGGCTGGAAACACCATATATTTT CASSPQPGQAAGNTIYF
TRBJ2-7 TRBD1 TRBV11-3 few TGTGCCAGCAGCTTAAGGGGGCAGTCCTCCTACGAGCAGTACTTC CASSLRGQSSYEQYF
TRBJ2-3 - TRBV24-1 - TGTGCCACCAGTGATTCGAAGTTAGTTCGGGCCGATACGCAGTATTTT CATSDSKLVRADTQYF
TRBJ2-7 - TRBV15 few TGTGCCACCAGCAGTGCCCCGGACGGTTCCTACGAGCAGTACTTC CATSSAPDGSYEQYF
TRBJ1-5 - TRBV6-5 - TGTGCCAGCAGCTCAGATCAAGATCAGCCCCAGCATTTT CASSSDQDQPQHF
TRBJ2-2 TRBD1 TRBV4-3 - TGCGCCAGCAGCCCAGGGCCCGGGACAGGGAACACCGGGGAGCTGTTTTTT CASSPGPGTGNTGELFF
TRBJ2-4 - TRBV30 - TGTGCCTGGAGTGTACACGCGACCTATCAGTACTTC CAWSVHATYQYF
TRBJ2-7 - TRBV20-1 - TGCAGTGCCAAACGTCAGCCGGGGGCCTACGAGCAGTACTTC CSAKRQPGAYEQYF
TRBJ2-1 - TRBV29-1 - TGCAGCGTTGTTCCAGGGTACAATGAGCAGTTCTTC CSVVPGYNEQFF
TRBJ1-4 - TRBV15 few TGTGCCACCAGTACGGGACGCCGTCTGTTTTTT CATSTGRRLFF
TRBJ2-1 TRBD2 TRBV24-1 few TGTGCCACCAGTGACCCCCTTAGCGGGGGCTCCTACAATGAGCAGTTCTTC CATSDPLSGGSYNEQFF
TRBJ2-7 - TRBV7-9 few TGTGCCAGCAGCTTAGCGTACACTACCCCATACGAGCAGTACTTC CASSLAYTTPYEQYF
TRBJ1-5 TRBD1 TRBV29-1 few TGCAGCGTTTCCTCCGGGACAGGGTACCAGCCCCAGCATTTT CSVSSGTGYQPQHF
TRBJ2-7 TRBD1 TRBV7-9 - TGTGCCAGCAGCTTAGAGGACAGGGTCCACGAGCAGTACTTC CASSLEDRVHEQYF
TRBJ2-3 - TRBV7-2 - TGTGCCAGCAGCTTAGGCCCACTCGAGGTTCGGTATACGCAGTATTTT CASSLGPLEVRYTQYF
TRBJ2-3 - TRBV4-3 many TGCGCCAGCAGCCAAGATCCCGACACAGATACGCAGTATTTT CASSQDPDTDTQYF
TRBJ1-1 TRBD1 TRBV10-3 - TGTGCCATCAGTGAGGGGGGGACAGGGAAGATGAACACTGAAGCTTTCTTT CAISEGGTGKMNTEAFF
TRBJ2-1 - TRBV19 few TGTGCCAGTAGGGCAGGGGGAGGTTACAATGAGCAGTTCTTC CASRAGGGYNEQFF
TRBJ1-5 - TRBV10-3 few TGTGCCATCAGTGAGTCGAGTTGGTGGCGGAATCAGCCCCAGCATTTT CAISESSWWRNQPQHF
TRBJ1-5 - TRBV6-5 - TGTGCCAGCGCGGAGGGCCGGGGGCCCCAGCATTTT CASAEGRGPQHF
TRBJ2-3 TRBD2 TRBV12-3/TRBV12-4 few TGTGCCAGCAGGCACTACCGACTAGCGGGAGAATCAGATACGCAGTATTTT CASRHYRLAGESDTQYF
TRBJ2-7 TRBD1 TRBV18 few TGTGCCAGCTCACCGATCTCGGGACAGGTTGTGCGCGAGCAGTACTTC CASSPISGQVVREQYF
TRBJ2-5 TRBD2 TRBV5-1 - TGCGCCAGCAGGCCTAGCGGGGGCCTGGGAGAGACCCAGTACTTC CASRPSGGLGETQYF
TRBJ1-1 TRBD1 TRBV25-1 few TGTGCCAGCAGTTATCCAGGACAGGGAAATACTGAAGCTTTCTTT CASSYPGQGNTEAFF
TRBJ2-2 TRBD2 TRBV11-3 - TGTGCCAGCAGCGGTCCGGGACTAGCGGGAGGCAACACCGGGGAGCTGTTTTTT CASSGPGLAGGNTGELFF
TRBJ2-6 - TRBV30 few TGTGCCTGGAACGTGAACTCTGGGGCCAACGTCCTGACTTTC CAWNVNSGANVLTF
TRBJ2-2 - TRBV5-1 few TGCGCCAGCAGCTTGGGGCCGACGCGGAAGAACACCGGGGAGCTGTTTTTT CASSLGPTRKNTGELFF
TRBJ2-7 - TRBV7-2 - TGTGCCAGCAGCCTTGTAGAAACTTCACACTACGAGCAGTACTTC CASSLVETSHYEQYF
TRBJ2-1 - TRBV6-6 few TGTGCCAGCAGTTACCCCCAACGGAGCGGTGAGCAGTTCTTC CASSYPQRSGEQFF
TRBJ2-1 TRBD2 TRBV2 - TGTGCCAGCAGTGTGCGGGAGAAGGGCGAGCAGTTCTTC CASSVREKGEQFF
TRBJ2-4 TRBD1 TRBV11-2 few TGTGCCAGCAGCTCATTACGGTCCGGGACAGGGCAAAACATTCAGTACTTC CASSSLRSGTGQNIQYF
TRBJ2-7 - TRBV18 - TGTGCCAGCTCACCACCGGGGGGAAGGGGATTACGGGAGCAGTACTTC CASSPPGGRGLREQYF
TRBJ2-7 TRBD1 TRBV30 few TGTGCCTGGAATGGACAGGTCCGTACCTACGAGCAGTACTTC CAWNGQVRTYEQYF
TRBJ2-3 - TRBV7-2 - TGTGCCAGCAGCTTAGTCTTTGCAGATACGCAGTATTTT CASSLVFADTQYF
TRBJ2-1 - TRBV24-1 - TGTGCCACCATGGAAACAGCCTACAACAATGAGCAGTTCTTC CATMETAYNNEQFF
TRBJ2-1 - TRBV12-3/TRBV12-4 - TGTGCCAGCAGTTTCGAGACAGAGCAGTTCTTC CASSFETEQFF